The 8 T cell receptor beta chains listed next were all sequenced from one sample in a study of blood T cell repertoires in COVID-19. Profiling relied on immunoSEQ multiplex PCR, and the TCRdb table lists in-frame clones only, not all of them. The sample consists of 120,000 to 150,000 clones, approximately 87% of them appearing once. Material for sequencing was PBMCs or T cells enriched from blood (not recorded which). Every receptor here comes from a woman aged 30 to 39 with acute COVID-19.

V is TRBV27 and J is TRBJ2-7; 7 bases are shared with TRBD2. V lost 3 bases, J lost 1 base, and 6 bases stayed unmatched. Per germline, CDR1 MNHEY and CDR2 SMNVEV (reference sequence). The CDR3 length is 15 residues. The CDR3 DNA is TGTGCCAGCAGTTTGAGGCCTAGCGGTTCCTACGAGCAGTACTTC. Translating gives CASSLRPSGSYEQYF.

The chain links TRBV10-3 to TRBJ1-1, with 10 nucleotides matching TRBD1. The CDR3 is made up of 17 amino acids. The J segment lost 5 bases and the V segment lost 3 bases, leaving 12 bases of the junction unmatched. Looked up from germline, CDR1 is ENHRY and CDR2 is SYGVKD. The CDR3: CAISDPARDRGNTEAFF. The CDR3 DNA reads TGTGCCATCAGTGACCCCGCCCGGGACAGGGGAAATACTGAAGCTTTCTTT.

This clone was observed once. The sample contains more than one DNA sequence encoding this CDR3. This sequence joins TRBV5-1 and TRBJ2-7; tentative D call: TRBD1 (9 bases). The V gene lost 4 bases and the J gene lost 2 bases, with 16 bases spanning the gap. The germline V gene has CDR1 SGHRS and CDR2 YFSETQ. The CDR3 extends over 15 amino acids. The CDR3 bases are TGCGCCAGCAGCCCGGGAGGGACAGGGACCTACGAGCAGTACTTC. This sequence encodes CASSPGGTGTYEQYF. The full variable domain, rest sourced from reference TRBV5-1 and TRBJ2-7, is KAGVTQTPRYLIKTRGQQVTLSCSPISGHRSVSWYQQTPGQGLQFLFEYFSETQRNKGNFPGRFSGRQFSNSRSEMNVSTLELGDSALYLCASSPGGTGTYEQYFGPGTRLTVT.

The chain joins TRBV7-6 to TRBJ1-1; D remains ambiguous. The germline CDR1 and CDR2 sequences are SGHVS and FNYEAQ. The CDR3 spans 15 residues. V was clipped by 5 bases and J by 4 bases, with 17 bases between them. The CDR3 DNA reads TGTGCCAGCAGCGCAAACTCCCACTCGAGCACTGAAGCTTTCTTT. It codes for CASSANSHSSTEAFF.

The rearrangement links TRBV29-1 to TRBJ2-5; 7 positions match TRBD2. V lost 4 bases to trimming and J lost 1 base; unmatched junction nucleotides: 6. CDR1 and CDR2 (germline): SQVTM, ANQGSEA. The CDR3 spans 14 residues. CDR3 sequence (DNA): TGCAGCGTTGGGGGGGGACTTTTCCAAGAGACCCAGTACTTC. Translation: CSVGGGLFQETQYF.

The V call is TRBV5-1, the J call TRBJ2-1; TRBD2 aligns across 12 bases. The CDR3 loop spans 21 amino acids. With V trimmed by 0 bases and J by 2 bases, 15 bases remained unmatched. Germline V lookup: CDR1 SGHRS, CDR2 YFSETQ. Here the CDR3 reads CASSLARLAGALGGTYNEQFF. CDR3 bases: TGCGCCAGCAGCTTGGCCCGACTAGCGGGAGCTCTTGGGGGAACCTACAATGAGCAGTTCTTC.

This chain links TRBV6-2 or TRBV6-3 with TRBJ2-3; 7 nucleotides match TRBD1. V was clipped by 6 bases and J by 5 bases; unmatched bases: 11. CDR3 length equals 15 residues. The germline CDR1 and CDR2 sequences are MNHEY and SVGEGT. The CDR3, as DNA: TGTGCCAGCAGCCAAAGTGAAGGGGGCGGAGATACGCAGTATTTT. Its protein product is CASSQSEGGGDTQYF.

The chain combines TRBV7-3 with TRBJ2-2; D call uncertain. Per the germline V gene, CDR1 is SGHTA and CDR2 is FQGTGA. The CDR3 covers 15 residues. Trimming stripped 5 bases from V and 0 bases from J, with 10 bases between. This CDR3 reads CASSQRSSNTGELFF. DNA for the CDR3: TGTGCCAGCAGCCAGCGTAGTTCGAACACCGGGGAGCTGTTTTTT.